The 15 T cell receptor beta chains presented below share a single source sample, sequenced in a study of blood T cells in healthy people across ages. The authors ran a second PCR of roughly 6 to 12 cycles using a sample-barcoded 5' primer and a J-beta primer mix. TCRdb processed the 5' RACE reads anew with MiXCR; each CDR3 protein has one entry. Here the sample spans around 500,000 distinct CDR3 sequences, about 26% being singletons. Separately, the same data were catalogued under a study of T cells of mothers and their children.

The specimen was blood. These receptors all stem from a boy aged 2 to 10 in good health.

V usage is TRBV11-2 and J usage is TRBJ1-1; 8 bases agree with TRBD1. Germline trimming cut 4 bases from V and 1 base from J; bases unmatched to any gene: 2. Germline CDR1 reads SGHAT; CDR2 reads FQNNGV. This CDR3 is built from 14 residues. This CDR3 reads CASSSGQENTEAFF. Here the CDR3 DNA reads TGTGCCAGCAGCTCGGGACAGGAGAACACTGAAGCTTTCTTT.

The J gene is TRBJ2-1, the V gene TRBV5-1; D is undetermined. The CDR3 is 13 amino acids. The V end was cut by 0 bases, the J end by 7 bases, with 8 bases between. Germline loops: CDR1 SGHRS, CDR2 YFSETQ. CDR3 nucleotide sequence: TGCGCCAGCAGCTTGGGTACTGCTAATGAGCAGTTCTTC. Translating it yields CASSLGTANEQFF.

This clonotype was seen more than once but under ten times. The chain joins TRBV7-9 to TRBJ1-2; 9 bases agree with TRBD1. CDR1 SEHNR and CDR2 FQNEAQ come from the germline V gene (reference sequence). With 5 bases clipped from V and 4 bases from J, the junction kept 5 bases outside the gene matches. The CDR3 loop spans 14 amino acids. The CDR3 spells CASSRTGAIYGYTF. CDR3 nucleotide sequence: TGTGCCAGCAGCCGGACAGGGGCCATCTATGGCTACACCTTC.

The chain links TRBV19 to TRBJ1-5; 7 nucleotides align to TRBD1. The junction had 6 bases not matched to a gene; V was cut back by 5 bases and J by 2 bases. The germline V gene encodes CDR1 LNHDA and CDR2 SQIVND (reference sequence). The CDR3 is 15 amino acids. The CDR3 nucleotides read TGTGCCAGTAGTCTTGACAGGGTAGGCAATCAGCCCCAGCATTTT. This encodes CASSLDRVGNQPQHF. Supplemented by reference TRBV19 and TRBJ1-5, the full variable domain reads DGGITQSPKYLFRKEGQNVTLSCEQNLNHDAMYWYRQDPGQGLRLIYYSQIVNDFQKGDIAEGYSVSREKKESFPLTVTSAQKNPTAFYLCASSLDRVGNQPQHFGDGTRLSIL.

In nucleotides, the CDR3 is TGTGCCAGCAGCTTAGATCCGGGCAGGGACCCAGAGACCCAGTACTTC. This translates into CASSLDPGRDPETQYF. V gene TRBV7-9 combines with J gene TRBJ2-5; D is perhaps TRBD1 or TRBD2 (5 bases each). Looked up from germline, CDR1 is SEHNR and CDR2 is FQNEAQ (reference sequence). This CDR3 contains 16 residues. The ends were cut back, 1 base at V and 4 bases at J, with 16 bases in the middle.

This clonotype was counted between two and nine times. This chain joins TRBV12-3 or TRBV12-4 and TRBJ1-5; D not certain. CDR3 length: 14 amino acids. Trimming removed 7 bases at V and 4 bases at J, with 14 bases between. Here the CDR3 reads CASKRGGGNQPQHF. CDR3 nucleotide sequence: TGTGCCAGCAAGCGGGGAGGCGGTAATCAGCCCCAGCATTTT.

There are many counts of this clonotype. The chain uses TRBV7-2 and TRBJ2-3, with D possibly matching TRBD2 (6 bases). Germline V lookup: CDR1 SGHTA, CDR2 FQGNSA. The V end lost 5 bases, the J end lost 0 bases, and 9 bases lay between the germline ends. This CDR3 comprises 14 residues. The CDR3 loop is CASSRGTSTDTQYF. The DNA for the CDR3 is TGTGCCAGCAGCAGAGGGACTAGCACAGATACGCAGTATTTT.

The rearrangement joins TRBV5-5 to TRBJ2-7; weak D call: TRBD2 (5 bases). Germline-derived CDR1 and CDR2 are SGHKS and YYEKEE (reference sequence). Trimming stripped 0 bases from V and 0 bases from J, with 10 bases between. This CDR3 spans 15 amino acids. The CDR3 protein is CASSLARGSSYEQYF. DNA of the CDR3: TGTGCCAGCAGCTTGGCTCGGGGTAGCTCCTACGAGCAGTACTTC.

The table lists this clonotype with a few counts. The rearrangement joins TRBV10-2 to TRBJ2-5, with D unclear. TRBJ2-1 matches the DNA end more closely, so the J call is doubtful. CDR1 is WSHSY and CDR2 is SAAADI in the germline V gene. The CDR3 consists of 14 residues. DNA for the CDR3: TGCGCCAGCAGTGCGGCGGAACCCTACAATGAGCAGTTCTTC. Encoded protein: CASSAAEPYNEQFF.

This chain uses TRBV2 with TRBJ2-1; 7 nucleotides match TRBD2. This CDR3 is 14 amino acids long. From germline, CDR1 is SNHLY and CDR2 FYNNEI. Losses at the gene ends were 5 bases for V and 4 bases for J; bases not matched to a gene: 5. The DNA for the CDR3 is TGTGCCAGCAGTAGCGGGGAGAGGTACAATGAGCAGTTCTTC. Translated: CASSSGERYNEQFF. Using reference TRBV2 and TRBJ2-1 for the parts outside the CDR3, the full variable domain is EPEVTQTPSHQVTQMGQEVILRCVPISNHLYFYWYRQILGQKVEFLVSFYNNEISEKSEIFDDQFSVERPDGSNFTLKIRSTKLEDSAMYFCASSSGERYNEQFFGPGTRLTVL.

This clonotype was counted only a few times. The junction and the germline gene differ at one end; a read error may be behind it. This chain links TRBV5-1 with TRBJ2-5; 7 bases match TRBD1. The last part of the DNA fits TRBJ2-7 better; the J call may be wrong. This CDR3 region has 14 residues. Germline V lookup: CDR1 SGHRS, CDR2 YFSETQ. The CDR3 nucleotides read TGCGCCAGCAGTTTGGTACAGGGGATAAACGAGCAGTACTTC. Encoded protein: CASSLVQGINEQYF.

CDR3 residues: CASSLRTVGEKLFF. The DNA for the CDR3 is TGTGCCAGCAGCTTAAGGACGGTAGGGGAAAAACTGTTTTTT. The chain is built from TRBV7-9 and TRBJ1-4; D is unclear. In germline, CDR1 is SEHNR, CDR2 FQNEAQ (reference sequence). This CDR3 has 14 amino acids. The V and J ends lost 2 bases and 8 bases respectively, with 12 bases between them.

V and J are TRBV5-1 and TRBJ2-5; D is perhaps TRBD1 (5 bases). Matching the DNA end better, TRBJ2-7 makes the J call doubtful. CDR1 is SGHRS, CDR2 YFSETQ, per germline. This CDR3 comprises 14 residues. The CDR3 DNA reads as TGCGCCAGCAGCTCCAGGGAAAGCTCCTACGAGCAGTACTTC. Its translation: CASSSRESSYEQYF.

This clonotype was detected only a few times. The chain recombines TRBV15 with TRBJ1-1; TRBD1 might be the D (6 bases). Germline V gene sequence: CDR1 LNHNV, CDR2 YYDKDF (reference sequence). Trimming cost V 5 bases and J 3 bases, with 16 bases left between them. CDR3 size: 15 residues. In nucleotides, the CDR3 is TGTGCCACCAGCCCCGGTAGGCAGGGGTACACTGAAGCTTTCTTT. Translation: CATSPGRQGYTEAFF.

This clonotype was picked up a small number of times. CDR3 region: CSVVITAKKYF. The DNA for the CDR3 is TGCAGCGTTGTGATAACAGCTAAAAAGTACTTC. The chain recombines TRBV29-1 with TRBJ2-7; D is unresolved. Germline CDR1 is SQVTM and CDR2 is ANQGSEA. The CDR3 length is 11 residues. V was trimmed by 4 bases and J by 11 bases, leaving 15 bases between them.